The rows below give T cell receptor beta chains drawn from one sample of a study of cytomegalovirus exposure and HLA in healthy donors. Here immunoSEQ multiplex PCR was the method, and the copy in TCRdb shows in-frame clones only, minus some. The top ten hold approximately 2.4% of the sample, which has around 99,000 clones, around 69% seen once. The sample was PBMCs. The receptors derive from a man aged 18 to 29 in good health and CMV-seronegative. Each CDR3 is given with its conserved first and last residue. The D gene is left open where the match is weak. Clone size appears in some rows only: once, few, many, or a class for an expanded clone.

clone_size j_call d_call v_call cdr3_aa cdr3_nt
NA TRBJ2-7 TRBD2 TRBV11-1 CASSNGEGSSYEQYF TGTGCCAGCAGCAACGGGGAGGGGAGCTCCTACGAGCAGTACTTC
NA TRBJ2-7 NA TRBV5-1 CASSATGSSYEQYF TGCGCCAGCAGCGCCACAGGGAGCTCCTACGAGCAGTACTTC
NA TRBJ1-5 NA TRBV28 CASTPSGGNQPQHF TGTGCCAGCACCCCCTCGGGAGGAAATCAGCCCCAGCATTTT
NA TRBJ2-1 NA TRBV7-2 CATGVAYNEQFF TGTGCAACGGGGGTAGCCTACAATGAGCAGTTCTTC
NA TRBJ2-5 NA TRBV7-7 CASSLAPPNPRFQETQYF TGTGCCAGCAGCTTAGCGCCTCCGAACCCTAGGTTCCAAGAGACCCAGTACTTC
NA TRBJ2-1 NA TRBV19 CASSQGDNEQFF TGTGCCAGTAGTCAAGGGGACAATGAGCAGTTCTTC
few TRBJ2-1 TRBD2 TRBV7-8 CASRLGGGVLSSYNEQFF TGTGCCAGCAGACTTGGCGGGGGGGTCCTCAGCTCCTACAATGAGCAGTTCTTC
NA TRBJ1-6 NA TRBV4-3 CASSQLADSGSPLHF TGCGCCAGCAGCCAATTGGCAGACTCGGGTTCACCCCTCCACTTT
NA TRBJ2-3 TRBD2 TRBV7-9 CASSFGTSADTQYF TGTGCCAGCAGCTTCGGGACTAGTGCAGATACGCAGTATTTT
NA TRBJ1-2 NA TRBV6-1 CASSVGGNNYGYTF TGTGCCAGCAGTGTCGGGGGAAATAACTATGGCTACACCTTC
few TRBJ1-3 NA TRBV7-7 CASSSVIGNTIYF TGTGCCAGCAGCTCTGTTATCGGAAACACCATATATTTT
NA TRBJ1-2 TRBD1 TRBV6-1 CASDRGGSNYGYTF TGTGCCAGCGACAGGGGAGGGTCTAACTATGGCTACACCTTC
NA TRBJ1-1 NA TRBV28 CASSGWGVGTEAFF TGTGCCAGCAGTGGCTGGGGGGTGGGGACTGAAGCTTTCTTT
NA TRBJ1-1 TRBD1 TRBV9 CASSDRPGQGEAFF TGTGCCAGCAGCGACCGACCGGGACAGGGTGAGGCTTTCTTT
NA TRBJ2-3 NA TRBV6-5 CASSYQGGGADTQYF TGTGCCAGCAGTTACCAAGGAGGGGGCGCAGATACGCAGTATTTT
NA TRBJ1-6 TRBD1 TRBV19 CASSSAGTDNSPLHF TGTGCCAGTAGTTCCGCCGGGACAGATAATTCACCCCTCCACTTT
NA TRBJ1-2 TRBD1 TRBV2 CASRGNGGGGYGYPF TGTGCCAGCAGAGGGAACGGAGGGGGCGGCTATGGCTACCCCTTC